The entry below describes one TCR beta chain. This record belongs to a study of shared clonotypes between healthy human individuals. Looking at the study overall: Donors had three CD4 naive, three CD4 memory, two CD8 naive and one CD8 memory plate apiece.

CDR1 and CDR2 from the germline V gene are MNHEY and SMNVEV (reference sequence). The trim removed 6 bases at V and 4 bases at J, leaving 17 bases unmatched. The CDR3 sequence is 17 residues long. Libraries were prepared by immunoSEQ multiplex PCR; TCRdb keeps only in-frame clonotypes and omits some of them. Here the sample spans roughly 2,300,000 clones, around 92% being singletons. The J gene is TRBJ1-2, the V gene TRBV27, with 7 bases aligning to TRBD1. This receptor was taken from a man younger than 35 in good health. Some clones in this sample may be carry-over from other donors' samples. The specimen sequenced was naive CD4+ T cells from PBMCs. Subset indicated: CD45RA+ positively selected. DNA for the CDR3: TGTGCCAGCAGCTGGGCGGGTACCATGGGACAGTCCTATGGCTACACCTTC. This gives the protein CASSWAGTMGQSYGYTF.